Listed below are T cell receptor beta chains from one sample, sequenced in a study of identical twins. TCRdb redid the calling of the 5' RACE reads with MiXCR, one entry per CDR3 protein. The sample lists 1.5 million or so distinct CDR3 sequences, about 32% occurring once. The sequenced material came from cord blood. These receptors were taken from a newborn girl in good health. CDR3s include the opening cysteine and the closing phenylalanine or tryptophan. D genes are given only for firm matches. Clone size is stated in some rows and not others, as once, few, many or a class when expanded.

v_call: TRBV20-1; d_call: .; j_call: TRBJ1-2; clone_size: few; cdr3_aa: CSARVGTNNYGYTF; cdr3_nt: TGCAGTGCTAGAGTTGGGACAAATAACTATGGCTACACCTTC
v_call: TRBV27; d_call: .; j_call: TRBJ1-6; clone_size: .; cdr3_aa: CASTRGFWGAGSPLHF; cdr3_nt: TGTGCCAGCACCCGGGGTTTCTGGGGGGCAGGTTCACCCCTCCACTTT
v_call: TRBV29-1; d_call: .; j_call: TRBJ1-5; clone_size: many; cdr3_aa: CSVGTGNQPQHF; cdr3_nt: TGCAGCGTTGGGACAGGCAATCAGCCCCAGCATTTT
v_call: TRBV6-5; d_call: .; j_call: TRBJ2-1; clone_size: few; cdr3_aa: CASSYLEVNEQFF; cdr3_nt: TGTGCCAGCAGTTACCTCGAAGTAAATGAGCAGTTCTTC
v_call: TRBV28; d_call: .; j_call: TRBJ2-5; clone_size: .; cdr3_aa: CASSLSPSEMKEQYF; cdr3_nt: TGTGCCAGCAGTTTATCGCCGTCGGAGATGAAGGAGCAGTACTTC
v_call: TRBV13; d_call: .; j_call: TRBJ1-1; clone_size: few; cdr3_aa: CASSLGVWVPNTEAFF; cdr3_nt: TGTGCCAGCAGCTTGGGGGTTTGGGTCCCCAACACTGAAGCTTTCTTT
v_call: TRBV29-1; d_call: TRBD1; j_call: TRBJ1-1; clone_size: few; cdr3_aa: CSVGGGTGDLNTEAFF; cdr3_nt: TGCAGCGTTGGAGGGGGGACAGGGGACTTGAACACTGAAGCTTTCTTT
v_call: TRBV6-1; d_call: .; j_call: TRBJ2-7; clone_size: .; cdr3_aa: CASNWPGTASSYEQYF; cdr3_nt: TGTGCCAGCAACTGGCCCGGGACGGCGAGCTCCTACGAGCAGTACTTC
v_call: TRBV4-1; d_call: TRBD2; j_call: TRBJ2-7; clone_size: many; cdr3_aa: CASSQERSGGRYEQYF; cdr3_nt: TGCGCCAGCAGCCAAGAGAGGTCGGGAGGGAGATACGAGCAGTACTTC
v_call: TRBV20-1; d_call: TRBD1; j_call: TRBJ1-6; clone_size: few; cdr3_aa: CSARRTGGGNSPLHF; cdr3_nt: TGCAGTGCTAGACGAACAGGGGGCGGGAATTCACCCCTCCACTTT
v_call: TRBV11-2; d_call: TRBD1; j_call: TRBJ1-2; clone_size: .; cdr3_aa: CASSLDLRTGAGYTF; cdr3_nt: TGTGCCAGCAGCTTAGATCTGCGGACAGGGGCTGGCTACACCTTC
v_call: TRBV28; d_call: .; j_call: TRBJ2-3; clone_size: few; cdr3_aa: CASSWPWAASSTDTQYF; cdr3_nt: TGTGCCAGCAGTTGGCCCTGGGCAGCCTCTAGCACAGATACGCAGTATTTT
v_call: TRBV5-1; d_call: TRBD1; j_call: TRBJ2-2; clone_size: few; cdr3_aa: CASSFYSGTGDFNTGELFF; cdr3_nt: TGCGCCAGCAGCTTCTATTCCGGGACAGGGGATTTTAACACCGGGGAGCTGTTTTTT
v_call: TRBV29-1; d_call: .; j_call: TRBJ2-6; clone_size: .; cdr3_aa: CSVGGAASSGANVLTF; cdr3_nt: TGCAGCGTTGGTGGGGCCGCGAGCTCTGGGGCCAACGTCCTGACTTTC
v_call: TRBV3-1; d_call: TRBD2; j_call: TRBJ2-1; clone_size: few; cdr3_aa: CASSLAGPIYNEQFF; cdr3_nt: TGTGCCAGCAGCCTAGCGGGACCTATTTACAATGAGCAGTTCTTC
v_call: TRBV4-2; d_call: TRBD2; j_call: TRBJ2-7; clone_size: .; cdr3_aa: CASSRGLAGVLGAYEQYF; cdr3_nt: TGTGCCAGCAGCCGAGGACTAGCGGGAGTACTTGGGGCCTACGAGCAGTACTTC
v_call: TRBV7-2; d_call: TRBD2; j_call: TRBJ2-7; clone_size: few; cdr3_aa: CASSLHIAGVAEQYF; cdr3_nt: TGTGCCAGCAGCTTGCATATAGCGGGAGTAGCCGAGCAGTACTTC
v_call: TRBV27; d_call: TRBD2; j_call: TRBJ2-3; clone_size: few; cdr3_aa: CASTPWVGGSTDTQYF; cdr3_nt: TGTGCCAGCACCCCTTGGGTGGGAGGGAGCACAGATACGCAGTATTTT
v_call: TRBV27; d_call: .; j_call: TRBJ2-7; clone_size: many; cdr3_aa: CASSLSLGSYEQYF; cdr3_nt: TGTGCCAGCAGTTTATCCCTCGGGTCCTACGAGCAGTACTTC
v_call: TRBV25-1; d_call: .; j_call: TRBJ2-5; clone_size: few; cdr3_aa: CASSDWRGKETQYF; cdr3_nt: TGTGCCAGCAGTGATTGGAGGGGGAAGGAGACCCAGTACTTC
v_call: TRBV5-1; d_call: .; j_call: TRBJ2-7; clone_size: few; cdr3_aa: CASSLGRTVYEQYF; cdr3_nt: TGCGCCAGCAGCTTGGGTCGGACAGTATACGAGCAGTACTTC
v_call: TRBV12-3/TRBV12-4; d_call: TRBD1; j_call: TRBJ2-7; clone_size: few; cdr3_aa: CASRSTGAYEQYF; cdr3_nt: TGTGCCAGCAGATCGACAGGGGCCTACGAGCAGTACTTC
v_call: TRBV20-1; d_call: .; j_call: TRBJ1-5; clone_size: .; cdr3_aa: CSAREQATQPQHF; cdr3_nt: TGCAGTGCTAGAGAACAGGCGACTCAGCCCCAGCATTTT
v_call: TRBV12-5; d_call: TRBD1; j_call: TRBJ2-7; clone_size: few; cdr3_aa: CASGLPLRQGDSYEQYF; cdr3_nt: TGTGCTAGTGGTTTGCCCCTCCGACAGGGGGACTCCTACGAGCAGTACTTC
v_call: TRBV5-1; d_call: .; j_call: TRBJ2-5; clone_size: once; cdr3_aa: CASRRDNAQETQYF; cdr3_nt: TGCGCCAGCAGGAGGGACAACGCACAAGAGACCCAGTACTTC
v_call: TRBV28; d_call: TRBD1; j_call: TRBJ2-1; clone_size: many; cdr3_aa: CASSNPRGYYNEQFF; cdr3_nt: TGTGCCAGCAGTAATCCCAGGGGGTACTACAATGAGCAGTTCTTC
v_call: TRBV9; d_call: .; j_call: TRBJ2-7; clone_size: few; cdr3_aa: CASLDYEQYF; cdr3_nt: TGTGCCAGCTTGGACTACGAGCAGTACTTC
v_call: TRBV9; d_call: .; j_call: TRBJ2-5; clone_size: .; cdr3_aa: CASSVDPSRINEQYF; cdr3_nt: TGTGCCAGCAGCGTAGATCCTAGTCGGATCAATGAGCAGTACTTC
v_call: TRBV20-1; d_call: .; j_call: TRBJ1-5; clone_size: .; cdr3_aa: CSARDQVWGNQPQHF; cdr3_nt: TGCAGTGCTAGAGACCAGGTTTGGGGCAATCAGCCCCAGCATTTT